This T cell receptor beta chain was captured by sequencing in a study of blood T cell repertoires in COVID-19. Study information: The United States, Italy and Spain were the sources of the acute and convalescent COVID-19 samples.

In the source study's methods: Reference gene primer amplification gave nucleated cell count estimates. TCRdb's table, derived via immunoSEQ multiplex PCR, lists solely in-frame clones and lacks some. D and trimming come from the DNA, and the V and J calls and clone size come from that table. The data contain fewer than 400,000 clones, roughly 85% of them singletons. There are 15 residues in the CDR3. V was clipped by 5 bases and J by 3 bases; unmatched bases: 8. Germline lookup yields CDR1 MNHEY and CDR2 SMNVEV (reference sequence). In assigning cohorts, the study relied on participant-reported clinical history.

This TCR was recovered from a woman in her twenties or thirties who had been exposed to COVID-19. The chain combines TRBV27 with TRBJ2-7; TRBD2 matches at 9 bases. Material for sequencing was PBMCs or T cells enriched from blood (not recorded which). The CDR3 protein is CASSPSVLAGYEQYF. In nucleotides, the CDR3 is TGTGCCAGCAGTCCCTCGGTACTAGCGGGCTACGAGCAGTACTTC.